This section outlines one T cell receptor beta chain sequence together with its context. Produced via immunoSEQ multiplex PCR; TCRdb's table is partial and in-frame only. The data contain about 70,000 clones, around 84% of them singletons. This entry is derived from a study of PD-L1 blockade in urothelial cancer. Study-level background: Blood analysis occurred 3 weeks (second dose) and 6 weeks after treatment start.

V was shortened by 4 bases and J by 7 bases, with 17 bases between the two germline ends. The V gene's germline CDR1 is SGHRS and CDR2 YFSETQ. This CDR3 has 14 amino acids. The receptor was derived from a man in his 70s with urothelial cancer. The source material was PBMCs, sampled around atezolizumab (anti-PD-L1) treatment. V and J are TRBV5-1 and TRBJ1-1; tentatively, D is TRBD1 (5 bases). The chain's CDR3 is CASSGGTDGGEAFF. CDR3 coding DNA: TGCGCCAGCAGCGGGGGGACGGACGGCGGTGAAGCTTTCTTT. The whole variable domain, filled in from reference TRBV5-1 and TRBJ1-1, reads KAGVTQTPRYLIKTRGQQVTLSCSPISGHRSVSWYQQTPGQGLQFLFEYFSETQRNKGNFPGRFSGRQFSNSRSEMNVSTLELGDSALYLCASSGGTDGGEAFFGQGTRLTVV.